This is a list of T cell receptor beta chains from one sample in a study of CD8 T cells in Susac syndrome. Each CDR3 protein gets one entry after TCRdb re-called the immunoSEQ multiplex PCR reads with MiXCR. The repertoire holds 170,000 or so distinct CDR3 sequences, with approximately 95% as singletons. The specimen was CD4+ T cells from PBMCs. The receptors shown here come from a human donor with Susac syndrome. Both conserved end residues are part of each CDR3. The D gene is left open where the match is weak. Rows may omit the clone size; those that give it use once, few, many or a size class.

V gene	clone size	D gene	J gene	CDR3 DNA	CDR3 protein
TRBV6-2/TRBV6-3	NA	NA	TRBJ1-2	TGTGCCAGCAGGGACGGGGAGAACTATGGCTACACCTTC	CASRDGENYGYTF
TRBV27	NA	NA	TRBJ2-7	TGTGCCAGCAACCCGCCGTTCGGGGGCGAGCAGTACTTC	CASNPPFGGEQYF
TRBV11-1	NA	NA	TRBJ1-1	TGTGCCAGCAGCTCAGGGCGGCGTAGCACTGAAGCTTTCTTT	CASSSGRRSTEAFF
TRBV28	NA	TRBD1	TRBJ2-7	TGTGCCAGCAGGGCAGGGGGCATCTACGAGCAGTACTTC	CASRAGGIYEQYF
TRBV5-1	NA	NA	TRBJ2-1	TGCGCCAGCAGCTTGGTCAGGGCCTACAATGAGCAGTTCTTC	CASSLVRAYNEQFF
TRBV13	NA	TRBD1	TRBJ2-5	TGTGCCAGCAGCACCCGACAGGGCGGAGAGACCCAGTACTTC	CASSTRQGGETQYF
TRBV7-9	NA	NA	TRBJ1-2	TGTGCCAGCAGCCCGAGGACTTACGGAGGCTACACCTTC	CASSPRTYGGYTF
TRBV28	NA	NA	TRBJ2-3	TGTGCCAGCAGTTTTGAAGGCTTGAGAGATACGCAGTATTTT	CASSFEGLRDTQYF
TRBV29-1	NA	NA	TRBJ2-4	TGCAGCGTCTCCGGGACACTCAGCCAAATTCAGTACTTC	CSVSGTLSQIQYF
TRBV30	NA	NA	TRBJ1-2	TGTGCCTGGAGTGCAGGGTATGGCTACACCTTC	CAWSAGYGYTF
TRBV29-1	NA	NA	TRBJ1-1	TGCAGCGCATGGGGACAACGGAACACTGAAGCTTTCTTT	CSAWGQRNTEAFF
TRBV7-9	NA	NA	TRBJ2-5	TGTGCCAGCAGCTTAGTTCCCCGGGAGACCCAGTACTTC	CASSLVPRETQYF
TRBV20-1	NA	TRBD2	TRBJ2-1	TGCAGTGCTAGAGGACTAGCGGCCTACAATGAGCAGTTCTTC	CSARGLAAYNEQFF
TRBV20-1	NA	TRBD1	TRBJ2-3	TGCAGTGCCCGCCCGGGACAGGGCACAGATACGCAGTATTTT	CSARPGQGTDTQYF
TRBV29-1	NA	NA	TRBJ1-2	TGCAGCGTTGAGGGTTCTAACTATGGCTACACCTTC	CSVEGSNYGYTF
TRBV29-1	NA	NA	TRBJ1-2	TGCAGCGTTGAAGATCAAAATGGCTACACCTTC	CSVEDQNGYTF
TRBV27	NA	TRBD1	TRBJ2-1	TGTGCCAGCAGTTGGACAGGGGGCAATGAGCAGTTCTTC	CASSWTGGNEQFF
TRBV29-1	NA	TRBD1	TRBJ2-5	TGCAGCGTTGGACAGGGGACCGAAGAGACCCAGTACTTC	CSVGQGTEETQYF
TRBV12-3/TRBV12-4	NA	TRBD2	TRBJ2-7	TGTGCCAGCAGTCCGGGACTAGCGGACCTCTACGAGCAGTACTTC	CASSPGLADLYEQYF
TRBV29-1	once	NA	TRBJ2-5	TGCAGCGTTGAAGATGTGGCGGACGCCCCCCAAGAGACCCAGTACTTC	CSVEDVADAPQETQYF
TRBV2	NA	NA	TRBJ2-5	TGTGCCTCCCGAAAGGGCAGGGGCCAAGAGACCCAGTACTTC	CASRKGRGQETQYF
TRBV12-3/TRBV12-4	few	TRBD2	TRBJ2-5	TGTGCCAGCAGTTTGACTAGCGGCCAAGAGACCCAGTACTTC	CASSLTSGQETQYF
TRBV7-3	NA	NA	TRBJ1-2	TGTGCCAGCAGCTTGAGACCAGGGGACGGCTACACCTTC	CASSLRPGDGYTF
TRBV15	NA	TRBD1	TRBJ2-2	TGTGCCACCAGCAGAGACCTCGGGACAGGGGCCGGGGAGCTGTTTTTT	CATSRDLGTGAGELFF
TRBV15	NA	NA	TRBJ2-4	TGTGCCACCAGCAGCCCTGGGGATCGACTAGCCAAAAACATTCAGTACTTC	CATSSPGDRLAKNIQYF
TRBV7-9	NA	NA	TRBJ1-5	TGTGCCAGCAGCCGGGGTGGGGACGATCAGCCCCAGCATTTT	CASSRGGDDQPQHF
TRBV11-2	NA	NA	TRBJ1-6	TGTGCCAGCAGCTTAGCAGCGATTAATTCACCCCTCCACTTT	CASSLAAINSPLHF